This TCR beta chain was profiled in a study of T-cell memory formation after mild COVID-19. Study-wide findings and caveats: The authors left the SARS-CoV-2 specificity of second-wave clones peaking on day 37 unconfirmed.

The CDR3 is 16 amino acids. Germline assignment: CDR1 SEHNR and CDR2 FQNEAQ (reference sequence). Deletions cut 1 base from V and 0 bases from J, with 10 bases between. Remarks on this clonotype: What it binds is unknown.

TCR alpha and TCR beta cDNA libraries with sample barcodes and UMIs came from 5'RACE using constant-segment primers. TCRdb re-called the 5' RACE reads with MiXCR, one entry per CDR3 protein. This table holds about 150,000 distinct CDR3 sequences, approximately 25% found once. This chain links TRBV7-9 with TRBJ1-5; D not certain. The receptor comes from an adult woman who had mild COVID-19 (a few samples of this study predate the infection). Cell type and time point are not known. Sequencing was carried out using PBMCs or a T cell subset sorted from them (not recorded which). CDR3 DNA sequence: TGTGCCAGCAGCTTAGTAAGCAGCTATAGCAATCAGCCCCAGCATTTT. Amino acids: CASSLVSSYSNQPQHF. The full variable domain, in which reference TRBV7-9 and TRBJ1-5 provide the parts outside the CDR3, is DTGVSQNPRHKITKRGQNVTFRCDPISEHNRLYWYRQTLGQGPEFLTYFQNEAQLEKSRLLSDRFSAERPKGSFSTLEIQRTEQGDSAMYLCASSLVSSYSNQPQHFGDGTRLSIL.